The rows below give T cell receptor beta chains drawn from one sample of a study of T cell changes during pregnancy in multiple sclerosis. Only in-frame clones appear in the TCRdb table, and some are missing; sequencing was by immunoSEQ multiplex PCR. Counted here are about 62,000 clones, 80% to 95% occurring once; the ten biggest clones make up approximately 3.4%. Source: CD8+ T cells from peripheral blood mononuclear cells, taken in the second trimester of pregnancy. All receptors derive from a female donor with multiple sclerosis, enrolled in a pregnancy study. CDR3s include the opening cysteine and the closing phenylalanine or tryptophan. The order of the fields is V gene, D gene, J gene, clone size, CDR3 protein, CDR3 DNA. The D gene is left open where the match is weak. For some rows the clone size is stated as once, few or many, or as a class when expanded; others skip it.

v_gene: TRBV14; d_gene: -; j_gene: TRBJ1-5; abundance: -; CDR3aa: CASSPGVRQPQHF; CDR3nt: TGTGCCAGCAGCCCCGGAGTTAGGCAGCCCCAGCATTTT
v_gene: TRBV27; d_gene: TRBD2; j_gene: TRBJ2-7; abundance: -; CDR3aa: CASSLDGGSYEQYF; CDR3nt: TGTGCCAGCAGTTTAGACGGGGGGAGCTACGAGCAGTACTTC
v_gene: TRBV5-4; d_gene: -; j_gene: TRBJ1-2; abundance: once; CDR3aa: CASSLGGGNYGYTF; CDR3nt: TGTGCCAGCAGCTTGGGCGGGGGTAACTATGGCTACACCTTC
v_gene: TRBV5-6; d_gene: TRBD2; j_gene: TRBJ2-1; abundance: -; CDR3aa: CASSLGTSGYNEQFF; CDR3nt: TGTGCCAGCAGCTTGGGGACTAGCGGTTACAATGAGCAGTTCTTC
v_gene: TRBV19; d_gene: -; j_gene: TRBJ2-1; abundance: once; CDR3aa: CASSIGEGAYNEQFF; CDR3nt: TGTGCCAGTAGTATAGGGGAAGGGGCCTACAATGAGCAGTTCTTC
v_gene: TRBV6-4; d_gene: -; j_gene: TRBJ1-5; abundance: -; CDR3aa: CASSLNSQGQPQHF; CDR3nt: TGTGCCAGCAGTCTAAACAGCCAGGGTCAGCCCCAGCATTTT
v_gene: TRBV4-1; d_gene: TRBD2; j_gene: TRBJ2-1; abundance: -; CDR3aa: CASSQELAGAGWHNEQFF; CDR3nt: TGCGCCAGCAGCCAAGAACTAGCGGGAGCCGGCTGGCACAATGAGCAGTTCTTC
v_gene: TRBV5-4; d_gene: TRBD1; j_gene: TRBJ1-1; abundance: -; CDR3aa: CASSRRQGHTEAFF; CDR3nt: TGTGCCAGCAGCCGACGACAGGGGCACACTGAAGCTTTCTTT
v_gene: TRBV11-2; d_gene: TRBD1; j_gene: TRBJ1-3; abundance: -; CDR3aa: CASSFRQGAGNTIYF; CDR3nt: TGTGCCAGCAGCTTTAGACAGGGGGCTGGAAACACCATATATTTT
v_gene: TRBV29-1; d_gene: -; j_gene: TRBJ2-7; abundance: -; CDR3aa: CSVVYQGSEQYF; CDR3nt: TGCAGCGTCGTTTACCAGGGGAGCGAGCAGTACTTC
v_gene: TRBV15; d_gene: TRBD1; j_gene: TRBJ1-1; abundance: -; CDR3aa: CATRYDRGGTEAFF; CDR3nt: TGTGCCACCAGATATGACAGGGGCGGTACTGAAGCTTTCTTT
v_gene: TRBV30; d_gene: -; j_gene: TRBJ1-1; abundance: -; CDR3aa: CAWSVHIRSLNTEAFF; CDR3nt: TGTGCCTGGAGTGTACATATAAGGAGTCTGAACACTGAAGCTTTCTTT
v_gene: TRBV4-1; d_gene: -; j_gene: TRBJ1-2; abundance: -; CDR3aa: CASSQGGSYGYTF; CDR3nt: TGCGCCAGCAGCCAAGGGGGCAGTTATGGCTACACCTTC
v_gene: TRBV28; d_gene: TRBD1; j_gene: TRBJ2-7; abundance: -; CDR3aa: CASSTGTGTYEQYF; CDR3nt: TGTGCCAGCAGTACCGGGACAGGTACTTACGAGCAGTACTTC
v_gene: TRBV7-9; d_gene: -; j_gene: TRBJ2-3; abundance: once; CDR3aa: CASSRTVTQYF; CDR3nt: TGTGCCAGCAGCCGGACAGTCACGCAGTATTTT
v_gene: TRBV19; d_gene: TRBD1; j_gene: TRBJ1-4; abundance: -; CDR3aa: CASSIWTGSNEKLFF; CDR3nt: TGTGCCAGTAGTATTTGGACAGGGTCTAATGAAAAACTGTTTTTT
v_gene: TRBV27; d_gene: -; j_gene: TRBJ2-7; abundance: -; CDR3aa: CASSSGQGQSYEQYF; CDR3nt: TGTGCCAGCAGTTCCGGGCAGGGGCAGTCCTACGAGCAGTACTTC
v_gene: TRBV25-1; d_gene: -; j_gene: TRBJ2-1; abundance: -; CDR3aa: CASSESGAGDNEQFF; CDR3nt: TGTGCCAGCAGTGAATCAGGGGCAGGGGACAATGAGCAGTTCTTC
v_gene: TRBV15; d_gene: TRBD2; j_gene: TRBJ2-1; abundance: -; CDR3aa: CASGLIGNEQFF; CDR3nt: TGTGCCTCGGGACTAATTGGGAATGAGCAGTTCTTC
v_gene: TRBV5-1; d_gene: TRBD2; j_gene: TRBJ2-3; abundance: -; CDR3aa: CASSLVAGALTDTQYF; CDR3nt: TGCGCCAGCAGCTTGGTAGCGGGAGCACTCACAGATACGCAGTATTTT
v_gene: TRBV20-1; d_gene: TRBD1; j_gene: TRBJ2-7; abundance: -; CDR3aa: CSAGTGGEQYF; CDR3nt: TGCAGTGCTGGAACAGGGGGGGAGCAGTACTTC
v_gene: TRBV7-2; d_gene: -; j_gene: TRBJ1-5; abundance: medium-sized; CDR3aa: CASSLGGGHQPQHF; CDR3nt: TGTGCCAGCAGCTTAGGGGGCGGCCATCAGCCCCAGCATTTT
v_gene: TRBV30; d_gene: -; j_gene: TRBJ1-1; abundance: few; CDR3aa: CAWRTQGGLNTEAFF; CDR3nt: TGTGCCTGGAGAACGCAGGGTGGGTTGAACACTGAAGCTTTCTTT
v_gene: TRBV9; d_gene: TRBD1; j_gene: TRBJ1-2; abundance: -; CDR3aa: CASKGQSYGYTF; CDR3nt: TGTGCCAGCAAGGGACAGTCCTATGGCTACACCTTC
v_gene: TRBV19; d_gene: TRBD1; j_gene: TRBJ1-5; abundance: -; CDR3aa: CASTPDRGSGQPQHF; CDR3nt: TGTGCCAGTACTCCGGACAGGGGTTCGGGTCAGCCCCAGCATTTT
v_gene: TRBV27; d_gene: TRBD1; j_gene: TRBJ1-2; abundance: -; CDR3aa: CASSLSPLRQGAMGGYTF; CDR3nt: TGTGCCAGCAGTTTATCCCCCCTGCGACAGGGGGCAATGGGTGGCTACACCTTC
v_gene: TRBV12-5; d_gene: -; j_gene: TRBJ2-7; abundance: -; CDR3aa: CASGLVPRSGGEQYF; CDR3nt: TGTGCTAGTGGTTTGGTACCCCGGTCGGGCGGGGAGCAGTACTTC
v_gene: TRBV2; d_gene: TRBD2; j_gene: TRBJ2-5; abundance: -; CDR3aa: CASGTSGNQETQYF; CDR3nt: TGTGCCAGCGGGACTAGCGGAAACCAAGAGACCCAGTACTTC
v_gene: TRBV25-1; d_gene: -; j_gene: TRBJ1-1; abundance: -; CDR3aa: CATQAQSNTEAFF; CDR3nt: TGTGCCACCCAGGCTCAATCCAACACTGAAGCTTTCTTT
v_gene: TRBV5-1; d_gene: -; j_gene: TRBJ2-5; abundance: -; CDR3aa: CASSLAGETQYF; CDR3nt: TGCGCCAGCAGCTTGGCCGGGGAGACCCAGTACTTC
v_gene: TRBV28; d_gene: -; j_gene: TRBJ2-7; abundance: -; CDR3aa: CASSTGLLDEQYF; CDR3nt: TGTGCCAGCAGCACGGGACTCCTGGACGAGCAGTACTTC
v_gene: TRBV9; d_gene: -; j_gene: TRBJ1-1; abundance: -; CDR3aa: CASSVETGYTEAFF; CDR3nt: TGTGCCAGCAGCGTAGAGACAGGTTACACTGAAGCTTTCTTT
v_gene: TRBV4-1; d_gene: -; j_gene: TRBJ2-1; abundance: -; CDR3aa: CASSQAPGVMNNEQFF; CDR3nt: TGCGCCAGCAGCCAAGCTCCAGGGGTTATGAACAATGAGCAGTTCTTC
v_gene: TRBV7-9; d_gene: -; j_gene: TRBJ1-1; abundance: -; CDR3aa: CASSPTGSEAFF; CDR3nt: TGTGCCAGCAGCCCCACAGGGTCCGAAGCTTTCTTT
v_gene: TRBV5-4; d_gene: -; j_gene: TRBJ1-5; abundance: -; CDR3aa: CASSLAGDNQPQHF; CDR3nt: TGTGCCAGCAGCTTGGCAGGGGACAATCAGCCCCAGCATTTT
v_gene: TRBV7-6; d_gene: TRBD2; j_gene: TRBJ2-1; abundance: -; CDR3aa: CASSGYQGLAGERSYNEQFF; CDR3nt: TGTGCCAGCAGTGGCTATCAGGGACTAGCGGGAGAAAGGAGCTACAATGAGCAGTTCTTC
v_gene: TRBV30; d_gene: -; j_gene: TRBJ1-1; abundance: few; CDR3aa: CAWGLNTEAFF; CDR3nt: TGTGCCTGGGGACTTAACACTGAAGCTTTCTTT
v_gene: TRBV29-1; d_gene: TRBD2; j_gene: TRBJ2-1; abundance: -; CDR3aa: CSVGGGVSLGGEQFF; CDR3nt: TGCAGCGTAGGCGGCGGAGTGTCATTGGGGGGGGAGCAGTTCTTC
v_gene: TRBV7-9; d_gene: -; j_gene: TRBJ1-2; abundance: -; CDR3aa: CASSHPVGRGYTF; CDR3nt: TGTGCCAGCAGCCACCCGGTGGGCCGTGGCTACACCTTC
v_gene: TRBV19; d_gene: TRBD1; j_gene: TRBJ1-1; abundance: -; CDR3aa: CASKTGGTEAFF; CDR3nt: TGTGCCAGTAAAACAGGGGGAACTGAAGCTTTCTTT
v_gene: TRBV9; d_gene: -; j_gene: TRBJ2-3; abundance: -; CDR3aa: CASSVDGARGDTQYF; CDR3nt: TGTGCCAGCAGCGTAGACGGGGCCCGGGGGGATACGCAGTATTTT
v_gene: TRBV7-2; d_gene: -; j_gene: TRBJ1-1; abundance: -; CDR3aa: CASSLAASPATEAFF; CDR3nt: TGTGCCAGCAGCTTAGCGGCCTCCCCCGCCACTGAAGCTTTCTTT
v_gene: TRBV4-1; d_gene: -; j_gene: TRBJ2-5; abundance: once; CDR3aa: CASSRGGLEGTQYF; CDR3nt: TGCGCCAGCAGCCGTGGGGGATTGGAGGGGACCCAGTACTTC
v_gene: TRBV7-9; d_gene: -; j_gene: TRBJ1-1; abundance: -; CDR3aa: CASSSDTDTEAFF; CDR3nt: TGTGCCAGCAGCTCGGACACCGACACTGAAGCTTTCTTT
v_gene: TRBV28; d_gene: TRBD1; j_gene: TRBJ1-5; abundance: many; CDR3aa: CAGQDNQPQHF; CDR3nt: TGTGCCGGACAGGACAATCAGCCCCAGCATTTT
v_gene: TRBV11-2; d_gene: TRBD2; j_gene: TRBJ2-1; abundance: -; CDR3aa: CASSPSGVEQFF; CDR3nt: TGTGCCAGCAGCCCAAGCGGGGTTGAGCAGTTCTTC
v_gene: TRBV7-6; d_gene: -; j_gene: TRBJ1-2; abundance: -; CDR3aa: CASSLGSADYGYTF; CDR3nt: TGTGCCAGCAGCTTAGGGTCAGCGGACTATGGCTACACCTTC